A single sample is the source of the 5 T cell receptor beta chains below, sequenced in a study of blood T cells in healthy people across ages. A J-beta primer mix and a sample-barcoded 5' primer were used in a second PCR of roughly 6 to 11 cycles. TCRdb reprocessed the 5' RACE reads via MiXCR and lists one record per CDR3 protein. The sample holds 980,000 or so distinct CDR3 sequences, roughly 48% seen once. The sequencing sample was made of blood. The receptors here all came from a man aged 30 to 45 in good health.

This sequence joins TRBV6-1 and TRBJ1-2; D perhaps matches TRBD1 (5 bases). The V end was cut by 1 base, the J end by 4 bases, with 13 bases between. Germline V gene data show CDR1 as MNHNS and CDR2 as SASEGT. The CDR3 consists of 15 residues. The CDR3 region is CASSEEGAGSYGYTF. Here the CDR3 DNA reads TGTGCCAGCAGTGAAGAAGGGGCAGGGAGCTATGGCTACACCTTC.

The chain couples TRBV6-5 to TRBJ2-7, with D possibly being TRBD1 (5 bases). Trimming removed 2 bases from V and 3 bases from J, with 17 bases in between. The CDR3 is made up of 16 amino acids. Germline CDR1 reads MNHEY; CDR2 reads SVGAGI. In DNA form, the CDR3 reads TGTGCCAGCAGTTACACCTTCTCGGACACGATCTACGAGCAGTACTTC. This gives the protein CASSYTFSDTIYEQYF.

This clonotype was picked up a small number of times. The CDR3 spells CASISPGQGTEQYF. In DNA form, the CDR3 reads TGTGCCAGCATAAGTCCGGGACAGGGGACCGAGCAGTACTTC. The chain recombines TRBV27 with TRBJ2-5; 10 bases are shared with TRBD1. The end of the DNA aligns better with TRBJ2-7, so the J call may be wrong. This CDR3 has 14 residues. Per the germline V gene, CDR1 is MNHEY and CDR2 is SMNVEV (reference sequence).

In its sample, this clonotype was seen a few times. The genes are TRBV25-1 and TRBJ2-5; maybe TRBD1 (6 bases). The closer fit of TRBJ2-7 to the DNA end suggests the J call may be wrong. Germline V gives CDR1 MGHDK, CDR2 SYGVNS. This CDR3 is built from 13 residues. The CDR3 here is CASSESNRDEQYF. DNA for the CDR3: TGTGCCAGCAGTGAATCAAACAGGGACGAGCAGTACTTC.

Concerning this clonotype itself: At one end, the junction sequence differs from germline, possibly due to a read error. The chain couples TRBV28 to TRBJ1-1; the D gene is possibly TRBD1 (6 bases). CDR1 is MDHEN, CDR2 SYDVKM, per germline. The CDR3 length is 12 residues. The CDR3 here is CASRTDYTEAFF. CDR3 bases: TGTGCTAGCAGGACAGATTACACTGAAGCTTTCTTT.